The 9 T cell receptor beta chains in this list originate from one sample, sequenced in a study of tumor-infiltrating lymphocytes in primary liver carcinoma. TCR beta cDNA was reverse-transcribed from about 550 ng of total RNA. The reaction used a constant-region primer and ProtoScript II reverse transcriptase. Libraries of TCR beta came from three nested multiplex PCR rounds with slightly modified ARM-PCR. Each of the first two PCR rounds ran roughly 9 cycles with TRBV1-TRBV30 forward and C-beta reverse primers. Via MiXCR, TCRdb re-called the multiplex PCR reads, giving one row per CDR3 protein. This sample yields 70,000 to 75,000 distinct CDR3 sequences, of which 60% to 75% are seen a single time; around 30% belongs to the top ten. Co-extraction yielded RNA and DNA from roughly 20-30 mg of unsorted bulk tissue. Sequenced: liver tumor tissue from sampling region 4. The subset was: tumor region T4, right-lateral pole. Receptor source: a man in his forties or fifties with primary liver carcinoma and hepatitis B virus infection.

As for this clonotype: The junction shows a germline mismatch at one end, possibly a read error. The rearrangement joins TRBV11-2 to TRBJ2-2; a weak D match, TRBD1 (6 bases). Germline-derived CDR1 and CDR2 are SGHAT and FQNNGV. The CDR3 sequence is 17 residues long. The CDR3 reads CASCFDRNRVGTGELFF. The CDR3, as DNA: TGTGCCAGCTGCTTCGATCGGAACAGGGTCGGCACCGGGGAGCTGTTTTTT.

Ten or more counts support this clonotype. This sequence joins TRBV29-1 and TRBJ2-5, with 8 bases lining up with TRBD2. Unmatched junction bases numbered 9, after V lost 4 bases and J lost 5 bases. The CDR3 is made up of 14 amino acids. The germline gives CDR1 SQVTM, CDR2 ANQGSEA. This CDR3 is CSVAYSGTDETQYF. The CDR3 region has the DNA TGCAGCGTTGCTTATAGCGGGACGGATGAGACCCAGTACTTC.

Comments on this clonotype: The conserved final phenylalanine or tryptophan is absent from the CDR3, which likely points to a read error. The gene calls are TRBV6-5 and TRBJ2-2, with 7 bases identical to TRBD2. Germline assignment: CDR1 MNHEY and CDR2 SVGAGI. CDR3 length: 15 amino acids. In DNA form, the CDR3 reads TGTTCCAGCAGTTACAAACCCCGGGGGGCCGGGGAGCTGTTTTAT. Its protein is CSSSYKPRGAGELFY.

About this clonotype: Given a much more abundant clone one base away, this may be a read error. This chain connects TRBV6-2 or TRBV6-3 to TRBJ2-1; D gene ambiguous. Germline V gene data show CDR1 as MNHEY and CDR2 as SVGEGT. The CDR3 has 14 amino acids. CDR3 sequence reads: CTSSYSKGPGGRFF. CDR3 nucleotides: TGTACCAGCAGTTACTCGAAGGGTCCAGGTGGACGGTTCTTC.

This chain links TRBV12-3 or TRBV12-4 with TRBJ2-5; D call uncertain. V lost 6 bases to trimming and J lost 7 bases, with 9 bases between them. The length of the CDR3 is 11 residues. CDR3 bases: TGTGCCAGCAGCCCCAAAGTGACCCAGTACTTC. This translates into CASSPKVTQYF.

With respect to this clonotype: The junction departs from germline at one end; a sequencing error may be responsible. The rearrangement uses TRBV11-3 and TRBJ2-7; TRBD1 matches 7 bases. The CDR3 runs 15 residues. Germline V lookup: CDR1 SGHNT, CDR2 YENEEA. Written as DNA, the CDR3 is TGTGCCAGCAGCTTAGAGGCAGGGGGTGGCTACGAGCAAAACTTC. Encoded protein: CASSLEAGGGYEQNF.

With regard to this clonotype: The conserved closing phenylalanine or tryptophan is absent in this CDR3, likely reflecting a read error. This rearrangement joins TRBV28 to TRBJ1-1; D is unclear. V lost 6 bases and J 3 bases, leaving 17 bases between the germline ends. This CDR3 has 15 amino acids. Germline V gene lookup returns CDR1 MDHEN and CDR2 SYDVKM. CDR3 sequence (DNA): TGTGCCAGCAGCTCCCCCTATGGACGGGACACTGAAGCTTTCATT. Translating it yields CASSSPYGRDTEAFI.

Of note for this clonotype: A much larger clonotype is one base distant, so this may be a read error. The V call is TRBV5-1, the J call TRBJ2-7, with D perhaps given as TRBD1 or TRBD2 (5 bases each). CDR3 size: 13 residues. Germline lookup yields CDR1 SGHRS and CDR2 YFSETQ. CDR3 amino acids: CTSSLGRTYEQYF. In DNA, the CDR3 is TGCACCAGCAGTTTGGGGCGGACTTACGAGCAGTACTTC.

In this sample, this clonotype turned up once. At one end the junction does not follow the germline gene, possibly because of a read error. The V gene is TRBV6-6, the J gene TRBJ1-6, with D uncertain. The CDR3 has 12 amino acids. The V gene's germline CDR1 is MNHNY and CDR2 SVGAGI (reference sequence). In nucleotides, the CDR3 is TGTGCCAGCAACCCCGGGAATTCACCCCTCCGCTTT. This encodes CASNPGNSPLRF.